This TCR beta chain was obtained from a study of blood T cell repertoires in COVID-19. As for the study in general: T cells, B-cell-depleted T cells, or PBMCs provided the cDNA or gDNA that served as material.

Clones were read by immunoSEQ multiplex PCR, and TCRdb kept only the in-frame ones, dropping some. The sample gives under 40,000 clones, about 94% of which show up once; roughly 3.7% is in the top ten. The receptor was derived from a human donor with active COVID-19. The donor label of this sample is uncertain. Sequenced material: peripheral blood.

DNA for the CDR3: TGTGCCAGCAGCCAAGCTCACGGTACTGAAGCTTTCTTT. Protein sequence: CASSQAHGTEAFF. This sequence joins TRBV3-1 (or the pseudogene TRBV3-2) and TRBJ1-1; unclear D gene. The V gene lost 1 base and the J gene lost 5 bases, with 8 bases spanning the gap. This CDR3 has 13 amino acids. Germline loops: CDR1 LGHDT, CDR2 YNNKEL (reference sequence).